This T cell receptor beta chain was documented in a study of T cell responses to AZD1222 COVID-19 vaccine (dated by TCRdb to 2020 to 2022). Regarding the research as a whole: TCR sequencing covered roughly 230 trial participants: 200 to 210 given two doses of AZD1222 and 26 given two doses of MenACWY control vaccine. Trial participants were enrolled into age subgroups of 18-55, 56-69 and 70-plus years, which contained around 140, 26 and 57 TCR-sequenced participants, respectively. What the work shows at the level of the full study, not this receptor alone: Most participants were white British and females outnumbered males, and the authors suggested that clonal diversity may have been underestimated. Reportedly, close to half of the unique spike-specific TCRs recognized epitopes lying outside the regions that are mutated in the B.1.351 and B.1.1.7 variants. Spike-specific TCR breadth and depth rose significantly after two AZD1222 doses compared with day 0 and with MenACWY recipients. CD4 TCRs associated with the vaccine covered the entire spike protein, and the dominant responses were in regions 160-218 and 743-854. Conclusions about previously exposed vaccinees are limited, since just six AZD1222 recipients were seropositive for SARS-CoV-2 at baseline. The 56-69-year group was small, and its depth increase did not reach significance, likely because of low power. No day 14 peak-response samples were available, so repertoires were characterized only after the peak T cell response.

The CDR3 regions of human TCRbeta chains were analyzed by immunosequencing. Regarding the original processing steps: Repertoire TCRs were matched against a reference library of SARS-CoV-2-specific TCRs generated with the MIRA antigen-specificity platform. Breadth was defined as the fraction of unique TCRs that were SARS-CoV-2-associated, and depth was defined as the fraction of total T cells that were SARS-CoV-2-associated. Each spike-specific TCR was assigned to its reactive spike region and to a CD4 or CD8 class using the MIRA data. Log10-transformed breadth and depth values were compared by one-way ANOVA with Sidak's multiple comparisons tests. Sourced from immuneACCESS, this table was stored by TCRdb with only in-frame sequences that have V and J called. A share of the clones is absent; for the studies checked, an unresolved V gene accounts for under half, and the remainder has no known explanation. D and trimming come from the DNA, and the V and J calls and clone size come from that table. The sample table shows some 120,000 clones, and around 90% are seen once. In total, the top ten clones hold about 19% of the sample.

V sheds 5 bases and J sheds 9 bases, leaving 14 bases between their ends. There are 13 amino acids in the CDR3, from cysteine to phenylalanine inclusive. The read is trimmed to its CDR3 DNA, 39 bases read in frame from base 1. CDR1 and CDR2, looked up from the germline V gene (reference sequence), are MNHEY and SMNVEV. Concerning this clone: There is no known antigen for this receptor. Per-base qualities were not stored, and no clone one base away is much larger.

Taken with the paper, the label for time point translates to: baseline before first vaccination. The treatment or condition label here, explained by the study, means: meningococcal conjugate vaccine given as trial control. Samples from vaccinated people were obtained from the UK trials COV001 and COV002, which included a single-blind randomized controlled phase 2/3 trial of AZD1222 (ChAdOx1 nCoV-19) in healthy adults. For TCRbeta chain sequencing, PBMC samples from trial participants were taken at day 0 and at day 28 after the second dose. This clonotype originated in an adult in good health. This specimen consisted of peripheral blood, obtained on day 0 of MenACWY control vaccination. The V and J segments used are TRBV27 and TRBJ1-5; TRBD1 could be the D gene, as 5 bases match. The bases are TGTGCCAGCAGTCCAGAGAGCGGGGGGCCCCAGCATTTT. This translates into CASSPESGGPQHF.